The next 3 T cell receptor beta chains were all read from a single sample in a study of T-cell reconstitution after alpha-beta-depleted transplantation in children. TCRbeta library construction was performed incorporating unique molecular identifiers. TCRdb itself ran the PCR reads through MiXCR, one entry per CDR3 protein. This table has around 440,000 distinct CDR3 sequences, around 16% appearing once. Source: PBMCs, mostly from graft donor cells, taken 360 days after TCRalphabeta/CD19-depleted stem cell transplant. Receptor source: a boy under two years old who had a stem cell transplant for Wiskott-Aldrich syndrome, so the T cells may come from the graft donor.

This chain connects TRBV20-1 to TRBJ1-2; 7 bases align to TRBD1. Germline CDR1 DFQATT, CDR2 SNEGSKA (reference sequence). J gave up 4 bases and V 6 bases, and 8 bases lay outside the gene matches. CDR3 length: 13 residues. The CDR3: CSARTGNFYGYTF. The CDR3, as DNA: TGCAGTGCGAGGACAGGAAACTTCTATGGCTACACCTTC.

The rearrangement joins TRBV5-6 to TRBJ2-7; possible D gene TRBD1, 5 bases. Trimming removed 3 bases from V and 2 bases from J, with 15 bases in between. The CDR3 runs 15 residues. In germline, CDR1 is SGHDT, CDR2 YYEEEE. The CDR3 region has the DNA TGTGCCAGCAGCTCCTATTTGGACACCGCCTACGAGCAGTACTTC. Its translation is CASSSYLDTAYEQYF.

There are a few counts of this clonotype. V usage is TRBV7-9 and J usage is TRBJ2-5; a weak D match, TRBD2 (5 bases). V was clipped by 1 base and J by 12 bases, with 21 bases between them. This CDR3 comprises 15 residues. CDR1 is SEHNR and CDR2 is FQNEAQ in the germline V gene (reference sequence). CDR3 residues: CASSLGRTPGVPKYF. CDR3 nucleotides: TGTGCCAGCAGCTTAGGACGAACCCCCGGGGTCCCGAAGTACTTC.